The rows below give T cell receptor beta chains drawn from one sample of a study of PD-L1 blockade in urothelial cancer. Generated by immunoSEQ multiplex PCR, the TCRdb table keeps only in-frame clones and is missing some. The sample carries tens of thousands of clones, roughly nine tenths recorded once. The sequences come from PBMCs, collected around atezolizumab (anti-PD-L1) treatment. Receptors were obtained from a woman of 80 years or more with urothelial cancer. Each CDR3 is given with its conserved first and last residue. A D gene is named only where the DNA matches it firmly. Only some rows state a clone size, as once, few, many or a class for expanded clones.

J gene	clone size	V gene	D gene	CDR3 protein	CDR3 DNA
TRBJ2-6	.	TRBV27	TRBD1	CASIRTGAGANVLTF	TGTGCCAGCATCAGAACAGGGGCCGGGGCCAACGTCCTGACTTTC
TRBJ1-5	.	TRBV2	.	CASSGSGGNSNQPQHF	TGTGCCAGCAGTGGTTCGGGGGGGAATAGCAATCAGCCCCAGCATTTT
TRBJ2-1	few	TRBV28	TRBD2	CASTGGGSSYNEQFF	TGTGCCAGCACGGGAGGGGGGAGCTCCTACAATGAGCAGTTCTTC
TRBJ2-7	.	TRBV11-2	TRBD2	CASSPDALAGLEQYF	TGTGCCAGCAGCCCCGACGCGCTAGCGGGACTCGAGCAGTACTTC
TRBJ1-1	.	TRBV5-4	TRBD1	CASSNDRGLATEAFF	TGTGCCAGCAGCAACGACAGGGGGTTGGCCACTGAAGCTTTCTTT
TRBJ1-1	once	TRBV15	TRBD1	CATSRISGTGDTEAFF	TGTGCCACCAGCAGGATATCCGGGACAGGAGACACTGAAGCTTTCTTT
TRBJ2-7	.	TRBV18	.	CASSPGAGYEQYF	TGTGCCAGCTCACCAGGCGCAGGCTACGAGCAGTACTTC
TRBJ1-2	.	TRBV27	.	CASSSSGNYGYTF	TGTGCCAGCAGTTCCTCAGGGAACTATGGCTACACCTTC
TRBJ2-1	.	TRBV2	TRBD2	CASQAGGLNEQFF	TGTGCCAGTCAAGCGGGAGGGCTAAATGAGCAGTTCTTC
TRBJ1-1	.	TRBV2	.	CASSPTGYTEAFF	TGTGCCAGCAGCCCAACAGGGTACACTGAAGCTTTCTTT
TRBJ1-1	.	TRBV9	.	CASSHTVQAKNTEAFF	TGTGCCAGCAGCCATACGGTACAGGCGAAGAACACTGAAGCTTTCTTT
TRBJ2-1	.	TRBV5-1	.	CASSLASRDSGPYNEQFF	TGCGCCAGCAGCTTGGCAAGCCGAGATAGCGGCCCTTACAATGAGCAGTTCTTC
TRBJ2-7	.	TRBV28	TRBD1	CASSPGTGGYEQYF	TGTGCCAGCAGTCCCGGGACAGGGGGCTACGAGCAGTACTTC
TRBJ2-3	.	TRBV5-1	TRBD1	CASSVRDRGRADTQYF	TGCGCCAGCAGCGTCCGGGACAGGGGTAGGGCAGATACGCAGTATTTT
TRBJ2-2	.	TRBV7-2	TRBD2	CASSLVGGAGGTGELFF	TGTGCCAGCAGCTTAGTAGGGGGAGCGGGGGGCACCGGGGAGCTGTTTTTT
TRBJ1-2	.	TRBV9	.	CASRGGPIYGYTF	TGTGCCAGCAGGGGAGGACCGATCTATGGCTACACCTTC
TRBJ2-7	.	TRBV30	.	CAWSVISYEQYF	TGTGCCTGGAGTGTAATAAGCTACGAGCAGTACTTC
TRBJ2-1	.	TRBV19	.	CAAGSSSYNEQFF	TGTGCCGCCGGTTCGTCCTCCTACAATGAGCAGTTCTTC
TRBJ1-2	.	TRBV5-4	TRBD1	CASSSRQGANYGYTF	TGTGCCAGCAGCTCGAGACAGGGGGCCAACTATGGCTACACCTTC
TRBJ2-5	.	TRBV6-6	.	CASSRLKRQETQYF	TGTGCCAGCAGTCGCCTAAAACGGCAAGAGACCCAGTACTTC
TRBJ2-1	.	TRBV7-9	TRBD1	CASNTGGANEQFF	TGTGCCAGCAATACAGGGGGAGCCAATGAGCAGTTCTTC
TRBJ1-2	once	TRBV14	.	CASSPGEQNYGYTF	TGTGCCAGCAGCCCAGGGGAACAGAACTATGGCTACACCTTC
TRBJ2-2	.	TRBV25-1	TRBD2	CASSDPSGRANTGELFF	TGTGCCAGCAGTGACCCTAGCGGGAGGGCTAACACCGGGGAGCTGTTTTTT
TRBJ2-7	.	TRBV5-1	TRBD1	CASSWDRTYEQYF	TGCGCCAGCAGCTGGGACAGAACCTACGAGCAGTACTTC
TRBJ1-2	.	TRBV4-2	.	CASSQDRGGGYTF	TGTGCCAGCAGCCAAGATCGGGGGGGAGGCTACACCTTC
TRBJ2-6	.	TRBV19	TRBD1	CASTDRAGANVLTF	TGTGCCAGCACGGACAGGGCTGGGGCCAACGTCCTGACTTTC
TRBJ2-2	.	TRBV7-3	.	CASSRSTGELFF	TGTGCCAGCAGCCGTTCCACCGGGGAGCTGTTTTTT
TRBJ2-7	once	TRBV28	TRBD1	CASNTGQPSSYEQYF	TGTGCCAGCAACACGGGACAGCCGAGCTCCTACGAGCAGTACTTC
TRBJ1-4	.	TRBV28	.	CASSTSAGTLEYNEKLFF	TGTGCCAGCAGTACCTCAGCTGGGACATTGGAGTATAATGAAAAACTGTTTTTT
TRBJ2-3	.	TRBV15	TRBD2	CATSNRGRAAGDTQYF	TGTGCCACCAGCAATCGGGGGAGGGCCGCCGGAGATACGCAGTATTTT
TRBJ2-2	.	TRBV7-3	TRBD1	CASSARQGDTGELFF	TGTGCCAGCAGCGCTCGACAGGGGGACACCGGGGAGCTGTTTTTT
TRBJ2-7	.	TRBV4-1	TRBD2	CASSLAGATYEQYF	TGCGCCAGCAGCCTAGCGGGAGCGACCTACGAGCAGTACTTC
TRBJ1-2	.	TRBV30	.	CAWSKSGFNYGYTF	TGTGCCTGGAGTAAGTCGGGTTTTAACTATGGCTACACCTTC
TRBJ2-1	.	TRBV15	TRBD2	CATSTLFPGGTYNNEQFF	TGTGCCACCAGCACATTGTTTCCGGGGGGGACATATAACAATGAGCAGTTCTTC
TRBJ1-5	.	TRBV7-4	.	CASSSTQFRGFQPQHF	TGTGCCAGCAGCTCCACCCAATTCCGGGGGTTTCAGCCCCAGCATTTT
TRBJ1-2	.	TRBV19	TRBD1	CASSTWDRNYGYTF	TGTGCCAGTAGCACTTGGGACAGAAACTATGGCTACACCTTC
TRBJ1-5	.	TRBV19	.	CASSIVRVLSNQPQHF	TGTGCCAGTAGTATCGTCCGGGTCCTCAGCAATCAGCCCCAGCATTTT
TRBJ1-2	.	TRBV15	TRBD1	CATSRGQGQGYTF	TGTGCCACCAGCAGGGGACAGGGGCAGGGCTACACCTTC
TRBJ1-4	.	TRBV11-2	.	CASSLGAVNEKLFF	TGTGCCAGCAGCTTAGGGGCAGTTAATGAAAAACTGTTTTTT
TRBJ2-5	.	TRBV4-2	TRBD2	CASSPGLAGAETQYF	TGTGCCAGCAGCCCAGGACTAGCGGGGGCGGAGACCCAGTACTTC
TRBJ1-1	few	TRBV20-1	.	CSANRDTEAFF	TGCAGTGCTAACAGGGACACTGAAGCTTTCTTT
TRBJ2-1	.	TRBV5-6	.	CASSIRDGGNEQFF	TGTGCCAGCAGCATCCGGGATGGGGGGAATGAGCAGTTCTTC
TRBJ1-2	.	TRBV28	.	CASSPQGDYGYTF	TGTGCCAGCAGCCCTCAGGGCGACTATGGCTACACCTTC
TRBJ2-1	.	TRBV7-7	TRBD2	CASSEGTSGINEQFF	TGTGCCAGCAGCGAAGGGACTAGCGGGATCAATGAGCAGTTCTTC
TRBJ1-1	.	TRBV5-4	.	CASSLVGAQNTEAFF	TGTGCCAGCAGCTTGGTGGGGGCGCAGAACACTGAAGCTTTCTTT
TRBJ1-5	.	TRBV21-1	.	CASSKYGGSGNQPQHF	TGTGCCAGCAGCAAATACGGGGGGTCTGGCAATCAGCCCCAGCATTTT
TRBJ2-7	.	TRBV7-3	.	CASSAQGSEQYF	TGTGCCAGCAGCGCCCAGGGAAGCGAGCAGTACTTC
TRBJ1-1	.	TRBV12-5	TRBD1	CASGPGTGVPNTEAFF	TGTGCTAGTGGGCCCGGGACAGGGGTTCCGAACACTGAAGCTTTCTTT
TRBJ2-2	.	TRBV4-1	.	CASSQEGAGVPGELFF	TGCGCCAGCAGCCAAGAGGGGGCAGGGGTCCCCGGGGAGCTGTTTTTT
TRBJ2-7	.	TRBV19	TRBD2	CATQTGGSLYF	TGTGCCACCCAGACGGGCGGGAGTTTGTACTTC